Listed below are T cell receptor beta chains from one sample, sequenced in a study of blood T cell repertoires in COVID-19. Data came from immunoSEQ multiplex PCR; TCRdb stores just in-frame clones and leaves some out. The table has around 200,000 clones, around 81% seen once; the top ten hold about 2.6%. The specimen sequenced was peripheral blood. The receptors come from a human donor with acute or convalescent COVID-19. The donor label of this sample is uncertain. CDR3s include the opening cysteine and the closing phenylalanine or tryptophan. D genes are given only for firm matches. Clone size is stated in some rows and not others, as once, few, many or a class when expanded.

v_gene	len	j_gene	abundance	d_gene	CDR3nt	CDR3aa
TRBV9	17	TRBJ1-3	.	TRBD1	TGTGCCAGCAGCGTAGGATCAGGGGGTTACTCTGGAAACACCATATATTTT	CASSVGSGGYSGNTIYF
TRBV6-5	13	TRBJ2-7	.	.	TGTGCCAGCAGTCGGTCCACTGAGTACGAGCAGTACTTC	CASSRSTEYEQYF
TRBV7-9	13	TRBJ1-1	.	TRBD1	TGTGCCAGCAGCACAACAGGGGATACTGAAGCTTTCTTT	CASSTTGDTEAFF
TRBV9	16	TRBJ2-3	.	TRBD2	TGTGCCAGCAGCGCCGATAGCGGGAGGGCAGGAGATACGCAGTATTTT	CASSADSGRAGDTQYF
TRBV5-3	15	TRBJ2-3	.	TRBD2	TGTGCCGTTCAGGGGACTAGCTTCACCACAGATACGCAGTATTTT	CAVQGTSFTTDTQYF
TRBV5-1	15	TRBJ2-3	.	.	TGCGCCAGCAGCTTGGTGGGCGCTAGCACAGATACGCAGTATTTT	CASSLVGASTDTQYF
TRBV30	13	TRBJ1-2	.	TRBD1	TGTGCCTGGAACGGACAGGGAGACTATGGCTACACCTTC	CAWNGQGDYGYTF
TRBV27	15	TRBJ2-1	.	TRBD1	TGTGCCAGCTCCCGGGACAGGGGCTCCTACAATGAGCAGTTCTTC	CASSRDRGSYNEQFF
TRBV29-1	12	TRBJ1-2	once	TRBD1	TGCAGCGTTCAGACAGGGGGCGATGGCTACACCTTC	CSVQTGGDGYTF
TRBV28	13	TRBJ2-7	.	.	TGTGCCAGCACCGGACTGAACTCCTACGAGCAGTACTTC	CASTGLNSYEQYF
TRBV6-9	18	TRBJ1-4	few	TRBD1	TGTGCCAGCACCCCGCCGGGACAGACCGCCGCAACTAATGAAAAACTGTTTTTT	CASTPPGQTAATNEKLFF
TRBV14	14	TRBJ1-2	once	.	TGTGCCAGCAGCCGGGACAAGGGGGACTATGGCTACACCTTC	CASSRDKGDYGYTF
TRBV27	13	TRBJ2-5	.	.	TGTGCCAGCAGCTGGGGCGGTTCGGAGACCCAGTACTTC	CASSWGGSETQYF
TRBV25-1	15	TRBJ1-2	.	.	TGTGCCAGCAGTGACTCCGGGAAGGGCAACTATGGCTACACCTTC	CASSDSGKGNYGYTF